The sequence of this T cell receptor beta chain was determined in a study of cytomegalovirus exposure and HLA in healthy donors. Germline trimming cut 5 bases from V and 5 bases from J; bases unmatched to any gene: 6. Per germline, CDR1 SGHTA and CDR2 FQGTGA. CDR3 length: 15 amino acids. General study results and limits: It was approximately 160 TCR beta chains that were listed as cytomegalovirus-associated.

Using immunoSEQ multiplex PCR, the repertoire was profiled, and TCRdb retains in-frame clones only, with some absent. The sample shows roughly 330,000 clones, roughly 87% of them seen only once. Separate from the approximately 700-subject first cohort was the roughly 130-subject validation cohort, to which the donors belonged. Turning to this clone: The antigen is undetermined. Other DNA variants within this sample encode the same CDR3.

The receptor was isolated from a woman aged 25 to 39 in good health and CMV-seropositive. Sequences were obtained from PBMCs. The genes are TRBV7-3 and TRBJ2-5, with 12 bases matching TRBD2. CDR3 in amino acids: CASSLTSGSGETQYF. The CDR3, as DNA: TGTGCCAGCAGCCTGACTAGCGGGAGTGGCGAGACCCAGTACTTC.